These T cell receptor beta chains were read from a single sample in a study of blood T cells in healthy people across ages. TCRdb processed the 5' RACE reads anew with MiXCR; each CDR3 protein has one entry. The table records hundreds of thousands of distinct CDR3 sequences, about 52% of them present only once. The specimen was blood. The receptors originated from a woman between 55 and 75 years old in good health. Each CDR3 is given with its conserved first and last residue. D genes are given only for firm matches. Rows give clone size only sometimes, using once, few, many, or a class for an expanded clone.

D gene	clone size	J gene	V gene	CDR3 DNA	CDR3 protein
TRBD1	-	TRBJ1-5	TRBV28	TGTGCCAGCAGTTCGGACAGGATCGGCAATCAGCCCCAGCATTTT	CASSSDRIGNQPQHF
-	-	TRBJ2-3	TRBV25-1	TGTGCCAGCAGTGAGCCTATGTCAGGGACTAGCACAGATACGCAGTATTTT	CASSEPMSGTSTDTQYF
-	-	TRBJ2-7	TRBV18	TGTGCCAGCTCCGCGGGGGCCGATTACGAGCAGTACTTC	CASSAGADYEQYF
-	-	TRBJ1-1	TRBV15	TGTGCCACCAGCAGAGGCCTTCAGGGAACTGAAGCTTTCTTT	CATSRGLQGTEAFF
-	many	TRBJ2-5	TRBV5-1	TGCGCCAGCAGCTTAGAAACCAGCTCGGAGACCCAGTACTTC	CASSLETSSETQYF
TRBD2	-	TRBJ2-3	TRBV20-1	TGCAGTGCTCCCTCTAGCGGGACTAGCACAGATACGCAGTATTTT	CSAPSSGTSTDTQYF
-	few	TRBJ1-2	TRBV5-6	TGTGCCAGCAGCTTGATACAGGGAGCTAACTATGGCTACACCTTC	CASSLIQGANYGYTF
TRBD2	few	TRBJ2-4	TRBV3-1	TGTGCCAGCAGCCGCAGGGAGGGGAAAAACATTCAGTACTTC	CASSRREGKNIQYF
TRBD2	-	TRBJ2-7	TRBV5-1	TGCGCCAGCAGCTCACTAGCGGGAGTTTTCCCAGGCAACGAGCAGTACTTC	CASSSLAGVFPGNEQYF
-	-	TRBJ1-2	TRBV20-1	TGCAGTGCTAAAAGGGAACTGGGCTATGGCTACACCTTC	CSAKRELGYGYTF
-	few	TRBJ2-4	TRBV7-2	TGTGCCAGCAGCTTAGGGGGGTGGCATGCCAAAAACATTCAGTACTTC	CASSLGGWHAKNIQYF
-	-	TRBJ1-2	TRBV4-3	TGCGCCAGCAGCCAAGATGTGAGGGAGGCTAACTATGGCTACACCTTC	CASSQDVREANYGYTF
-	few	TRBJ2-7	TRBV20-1	TGCAGTGCTAGGGAGGACAAGGACTCCTACGAGCAGTACTTC	CSAREDKDSYEQYF
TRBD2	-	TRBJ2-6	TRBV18	TGTGCCAGCCCCCGCGCGAGGACTAGCGGTCTTGGGGCCAACGTCCTGACTTTC	CASPRARTSGLGANVLTF
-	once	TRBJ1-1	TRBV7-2	TGTGCCAGCAGCTTAGATTCCGCTCTCGCGAACACTGAAGCTTTCTTT	CASSLDSALANTEAFF
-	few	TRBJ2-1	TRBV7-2	TGTGCCAGCAGCTTTGACGGGGACAATGAGCAGTTCTTC	CASSFDGDNEQFF
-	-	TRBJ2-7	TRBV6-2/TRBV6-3	TGTGCCAGCACGAGTACCCCGGACGGCGAGCAGTACTTC	CASTSTPDGEQYF
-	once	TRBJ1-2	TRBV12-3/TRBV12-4	TGTGCCAGCAGTCCTTACAGGGCCTCCAGGCCCGGGGGCTACACCTTC	CASSPYRASRPGGYTF
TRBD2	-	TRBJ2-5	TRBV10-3	TGTGCCATCGGGACTAGCGGCCAAGAGACCCAGTACTTC	CAIGTSGQETQYF
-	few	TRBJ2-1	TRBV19	TGTGCCAGTAGTATAGCGGGCGATGAGCAGTTCTTC	CASSIAGDEQFF
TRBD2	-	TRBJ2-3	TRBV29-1	TGCAGCGTTGAAGCGGGGGGGGCAGATACGCAGTATTTT	CSVEAGGADTQYF
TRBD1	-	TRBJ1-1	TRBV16	TGTGCCAGCAGCCCTCAGGGACAGGGGGCAAACACTGAAGCTTTCTTT	CASSPQGQGANTEAFF
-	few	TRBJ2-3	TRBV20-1	TGCAGTGCTCCCCGGCTCGACACAGATACGCAGTATTTT	CSAPRLDTDTQYF
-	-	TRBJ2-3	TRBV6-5	TGTGCCAGCATGGCCCTATCAGATACGCAGTATTTT	CASMALSDTQYF
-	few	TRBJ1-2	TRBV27	TGTGCCAGCAGTTTTTCAGGGGACAACTATGGCTACACCTTC	CASSFSGDNYGYTF
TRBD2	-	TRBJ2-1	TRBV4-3	TGCGCCAGCAGCCAAGATAGGAGCGGGAGGGCTCGTTTAAATGAGCAGTTCTTC	CASSQDRSGRARLNEQFF
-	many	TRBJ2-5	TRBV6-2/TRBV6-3	TGTGCCAGCAGTTACTCGATGGGACCCTTGCGGGGGCCCCAGTACTTC	CASSYSMGPLRGPQYF
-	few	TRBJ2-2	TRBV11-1	TGTGCCAGCAGTCAGACGGTGAACACCGGGGAGCTGTTTTTT	CASSQTVNTGELFF
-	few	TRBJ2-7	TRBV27	TGTGCCAGCAGTTTACTACAGAACTCCTACGAGCAGTACTTC	CASSLLQNSYEQYF
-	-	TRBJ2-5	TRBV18	TGTGCCAGCTCACCACTGGGACAGGGGACTAGCGGACAAGAGACCCAGTACTTC	CASSPLGQGTSGQETQYF
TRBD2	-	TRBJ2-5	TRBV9	TGTGCCAGCAGCGTAGCTGGGCCAGCGGGAGCCTTTCAAGAGACCCAGTACTTC	CASSVAGPAGAFQETQYF
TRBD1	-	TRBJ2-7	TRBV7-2	TGTGCCAGCAGCTGGAGCGGACAGGACCGGTACGAGCAGTACTTC	CASSWSGQDRYEQYF
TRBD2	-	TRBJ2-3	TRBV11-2	TGTGCCAGCAGCTCCGGACTAGCGGGAGGACTACTTAGCACAGATACGCAGTATTTT	CASSSGLAGGLLSTDTQYF
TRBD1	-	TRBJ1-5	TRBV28	TGTGCCAGCAGTCCCAGAGGACAGGGGCATCAGCCCCAGCATTTT	CASSPRGQGHQPQHF
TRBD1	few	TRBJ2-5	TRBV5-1	TGCGCCAGCAGCACGGGACAGAAACAAGAGACCCAGTACTTC	CASSTGQKQETQYF
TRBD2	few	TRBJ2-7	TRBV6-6	TGTGCCAGCAAGGGACTAGCGGACTCCTACGAGCAGTACTTC	CASKGLADSYEQYF
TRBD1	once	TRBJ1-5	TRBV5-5	TGTGCCAGCAGCTTGGGGCTCGCGACAGGGATCAGTCAGCCCCAGCATTTT	CASSLGLATGISQPQHF
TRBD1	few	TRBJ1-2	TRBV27	TGTGCCAGCAGTTCTCCGGGACAGGGACTCTATGGCTACACCTTC	CASSSPGQGLYGYTF
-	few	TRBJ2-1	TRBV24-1	TGTGCCACCAGTGATTCATCCCAGGGGGCGGGAGGCAATGAGCAGTTCTTC	CATSDSSQGAGGNEQFF
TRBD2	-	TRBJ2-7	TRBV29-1	TGCAGCGTTGAACACACTAGCGGGGGCTACGAGCAGTACTTC	CSVEHTSGGYEQYF
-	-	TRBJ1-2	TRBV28	TGTGCCAGCAGTCCTCAAAGGGGCGGTCGACAGGACTATGGCTACACCTTC	CASSPQRGGRQDYGYTF
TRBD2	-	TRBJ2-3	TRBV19	TGTGCCAGTAGTATCGGGAGGACTAGCGGTACAGATACGCAGTATTTT	CASSIGRTSGTDTQYF
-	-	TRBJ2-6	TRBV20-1	TGCAATGCTAGAGCAGACTCTGGGGCCAACGTCCTGACTTTC	CNARADSGANVLTF
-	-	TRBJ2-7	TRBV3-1	TGTGCCAGCAGCCTTAACGCCGGGACCCAACCTTACGAGCAGTACTTC	CASSLNAGTQPYEQYF
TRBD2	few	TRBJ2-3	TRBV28	TGTGCCAGCACTCGGGCTAGCGGGAGGACAGATACGCAGTATTTT	CASTRASGRTDTQYF
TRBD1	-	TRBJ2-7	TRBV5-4	TGTGCCAGCAGCTTGTCCGGGACAGCCTCCTACGAGCAGTACTTC	CASSLSGTASYEQYF